This paragraph covers one T cell receptor beta chain sequence. The data were obtained in a study of blood T cell repertoires in COVID-19. Germline V gene lookup returns CDR1 SQVTM and CDR2 ANQGSEA. The V end lost 5 bases, the J end lost 4 bases, and 12 bases lay between the germline ends. This CDR3 comprises 13 residues. The table came from immunoSEQ multiplex PCR; TCRdb's copy has only in-frame clones and leaves some out. Of 200,000 or so clones in the sample, 70% to 90% were seen once. Input material: peripheral blood. The gene calls are TRBV29-1 and TRBJ1-3, with D tentatively TRBD1 (6 bases). The receptor's source is a person in their 70s with COVID-19, enrolled during active disease. CDR3 coding DNA: TGCAGCGTTTCAGGGGTTTTAGGAAACACCATATATTTT. Translating gives CSVSGVLGNTIYF.